These T cell receptor beta chains were read from a single sample in a study of human T cells and chemical hapten exposure. TCRdb re-analysed the RACE reads in MiXCR, keeping a single row per CDR3 protein. The sample consists of 150,000 to 200,000 distinct CDR3 sequences, around 30% of them appearing once. The source material was whole blood, sampled in connection with sensitization to the hapten diphenylcyclopropenone (DPC). The origin of the receptors is a woman under 40 with alopecia areata. Some clones in this sample may be carry-over from other donors' samples. CDR3s include the opening cysteine and the closing phenylalanine or tryptophan. Each record gives: CDR3 length, D gene, V gene, clone size, J gene, CDR3 DNA, CDR3 protein. A D gene is named only where the DNA matches it firmly. Some rows mark clone size as missing; the rest say once, few, many or name a class of expanded clone.

>15|TRBD1|TRBV2|few|TRBJ1-3
TGTGCCAGCAGTTCTAAGACAGGGGCTGGAAACACCATATATTTT
CASSSKTGAGNTIYF
>15|.|TRBV7-2|.|TRBJ2-1
TGTGCCAGCAGCCCCACGGGGGCCAACTACAATGAGCAGTTCTTC
CASSPTGANYNEQFF
>13|TRBD2|TRBV20-1|.|TRBJ2-1
TGCAGTGTAGCCCCCACTAGCGCCAATGAGCAGTTCTTC
CSVAPTSANEQFF
>15|.|TRBV7-9|few|TRBJ2-7
TGTGCCAGCAGCTTAGTGGGGGGTTCTACCTACGAGCAGTACTTC
CASSLVGGSTYEQYF
>17|TRBD1|TRBV20-1|few|TRBJ2-7
TGCAGTGCTAGAGACTCCCACAGGGGAGCGGACTCCTACGAGCAGTACTTC
CSARDSHRGADSYEQYF
>14|TRBD1|TRBV6-5|.|TRBJ1-1
TGTGCCAGCAGTTACGATCCAGGGGGGACTGAAGCTTTCTTT
CASSYDPGGTEAFF
>15|.|TRBV3-1|few|TRBJ2-1
TGTGCCAGCAGCCAATGGGACCGAACCTACAATGAGCAGTTCTTC
CASSQWDRTYNEQFF
>15|TRBD1|TRBV27|few|TRBJ2-7
TGTGCCAGCAGTTCCTATCAGGGGGCTCCTGGAGAGCAGTACTTC
CASSSYQGAPGEQYF
>14|TRBD2|TRBV9|few|TRBJ2-3
TGTGCCAGCAGCGCGAGCGGGATCACAGATACGCAGTATTTT
CASSASGITDTQYF
>13|.|TRBV9|few|TRBJ2-5
TGTGCCAGCAGCCCGATAGGCGAAGAGACCCAGTACTTC
CASSPIGEETQYF
>14|.|TRBV28|.|TRBJ1-4
TGTGCCAGTCTAACAGGGACTTCAAGTGAAAAACTGTTTTTT
CASLTGTSSEKLFF
>14|.|TRBV29-1|few|TRBJ2-1
TGCAGCGCACAGACGGACAATGTATACAATGAGCAGTTCTTC
CSAQTDNVYNEQFF
>19|TRBD1|TRBV20-1|.|TRBJ2-7
TGCAGTGCTGTACCCCCCCGTGTGACAGGGGGCGTCGTCTCCTACGAGCAGTACTTC
CSAVPPRVTGGVVSYEQYF
>15|.|TRBV2|.|TRBJ2-3
TGTGCCAGCAGTGTCGGGAGCGGACGCACAGATACGCAGTATTTT
CASSVGSGRTDTQYF
>15|TRBD2|TRBV9|.|TRBJ2-5
TGTGCCAGCAGCGTAGCAGCGGGGCGCCAAGAGACCCAGTACTTC
CASSVAAGRQETQYF
>16|TRBD2|TRBV9|few|TRBJ2-1
TGTGCCAGCAGCGTAGTCAGCGGGAGCTCCTACAATGAGCAGTTCTTC
CASSVVSGSSYNEQFF
>17|TRBD2|TRBV5-1|.|TRBJ2-3
TGCGCCAGCAGCTTGACGGGAGGGCCGGGTGGCACAGATACGCAGTATTTT
CASSLTGGPGGTDTQYF
>14|.|TRBV11-1|few|TRBJ1-1
TGTGCCAGCAGCTTATCGCAGGGGAGGACTGAAGCTTTCTTT
CASSLSQGRTEAFF
>19|.|TRBV13|.|TRBJ1-1
TGTGCCAGCAGCTTAGGCCAACCGGGACGGGACGTCATGAACACTGAAGCTTTCTTT
CASSLGQPGRDVMNTEAFF
>11|.|TRBV10-3|.|TRBJ1-1
TGTGCCATCAGTGCGGGGGCTGAAGCTTTCTTT
CAISAGAEAFF
>16|TRBD2|TRBV27|many|TRBJ2-1
TGTGCCAGCAGTCCCAGGGCGGGAGGAGGGGTTAATGAGCAGTTCTTC
CASSPRAGGGVNEQFF
>15|TRBD2|TRBV7-9|.|TRBJ2-3
TGTGCCAGCAGCCCCTCAGCGGGAGTGGCAGATACGCAGTATTTT
CASSPSAGVADTQYF
>16|TRBD1|TRBV28|.|TRBJ2-1
TGTGCCAGCAGTTTTTCTGGGACAGGGGGGTGGGGTGAGCAGTTCTTC
CASSFSGTGGWGEQFF
>18|.|TRBV21-1|few|TRBJ2-6
TGTGCCAGCAGCCCTCATACGTTTACAGGCCCTGGGGCCAACGTCCTGACTTTC
CASSPHTFTGPGANVLTF
>13|.|TRBV29-1|.|TRBJ1-2
TGCAGCGTTGAAGCCCCGGGCGGGGATGGCTACACCTTC
CSVEAPGGDGYTF
>13|TRBD1|TRBV10-3|.|TRBJ1-4
TGTGCCATCAGGATGGGACAGAATGAAAAACTGTTTTTT
CAIRMGQNEKLFF
>10|.|TRBV28|many|TRBJ2-3
TGTGCCAGCCGGGGAGATACGCAGTATTTT
CASRGDTQYF
>15|.|TRBV29-1|many|TRBJ1-1
TGCAGCGTTGGAGTCCCCAGCGGGTTGAACACTGAAGCTTTCTTT
CSVGVPSGLNTEAFF
>12|.|TRBV29-1|.|TRBJ1-2
TGCAGCGTTGGGGGTGTCCAGGAGGGCTACACCTTC
CSVGGVQEGYTF
>11|.|TRBV6-2/TRBV6-3|.|TRBJ2-4
TGTGCCAGCAGTCCCCTTCACATTCAGTACTTC
CASSPLHIQYF
>17|TRBD1|TRBV6-2/TRBV6-3|.|TRBJ1-5
TGTGCCAGCAGTTACTCGGATAGAGGGGGCGGGAATCAGCCCCAGCATTTT
CASSYSDRGGGNQPQHF
>13|TRBD1|TRBV10-3|.|TRBJ2-7
TGTGCCACCCAGACAGGGAGTGCCTACGAGCAGTACTTC
CATQTGSAYEQYF
>15|.|TRBV5-5|once|TRBJ1-1
TGTGCCAGCAGCTTGCGGGAGGGCCTGAACACTGAAGCTTTCTTT
CASSLREGLNTEAFF
>15|.|TRBV29-1|few|TRBJ2-6
TGCAGCGTCGGACTACAGAGCTCTGGGGCCAACGTCCTGACTTTC
CSVGLQSSGANVLTF
>12|.|TRBV2|.|TRBJ1-2
TGTGCCAGCAGGGGGTCGGGGGGTCCCAGACGCTTC
CASRGSGGPRRF
>14|.|TRBV4-3|.|TRBJ1-2
TGCGCCAGCAGCCAAGATCGGAACATCTATGGCTACACCTTC
CASSQDRNIYGYTF
>13|.|TRBV11-1|.|TRBJ2-3
TGTGCCAGCAGCGGGGGAAGGGGAGATACGCAGTATTTT
CASSGGRGDTQYF
>12|.|TRBV24-1|.|TRBJ1-1
TGTGCCACCAGTGATTTAAGGGGCACAGCTTTCTTT
CATSDLRGTAFF
>16|TRBD2|TRBV5-1|.|TRBJ2-3
TGCGCCAGCAGTCGCCCGACTAGCGGCCCCACAGATACGCAGTATTTT
CASSRPTSGPTDTQYF
>14|TRBD2|TRBV27|few|TRBJ2-1
TGTGCCAGCAGTTTCGGTAGGACTAGCAATGAGCAGTTCTTC
CASSFGRTSNEQFF
>16|TRBD2|TRBV4-2|few|TRBJ2-3
TGTGCCAGCAGCCAAGATCGCGGGGCGGGGGGAGTTACGCAGTATTTT
CASSQDRGAGGVTQYF